The rows below give T cell receptor beta chains drawn from one sample of a study of OX40 agonist ivuxolimab in advanced cancers. Libraries were prepared by immunoSEQ multiplex PCR; TCRdb keeps only in-frame clonotypes and omits some of them. The sample has about 96,000 clones; about 80% are singletons. The specimen comprised CD4+ or CD8+ T cells sorted from blood, sampled in a trial of the OX40 agonist ivuxolimab. These TCRs come from an adult with an advanced solid tumor such as melanoma, head and neck, liver or kidney cancer. The CDR3 runs from the conserved cysteine through the conserved F or W. D genes are given only for firm matches. Clone size, where shown, is once, few, many, or a class for clones that have expanded.

CASSRTGEDTQYF	TGTGCCAGCAGTCGGACAGGGGAGGATACGCAGTATTTT	TRBJ2-3	TRBV2	.	TRBD1	13
CSASTGESYEQYF	TGCAGCGCTTCGACAGGGGAGTCCTACGAGCAGTACTTC	TRBJ2-7	TRBV29-1	.	TRBD1	13
CASSSPDRNYEQYF	TGTGCCAGCAGTTCTCCGGACAGGAACTACGAGCAGTACTTC	TRBJ2-7	TRBV6-6	once	TRBD1	14
CAWSVSRTVNTEAFF	TGTGCCTGGAGTGTCTCTAGGACAGTGAACACTGAAGCTTTCTTT	TRBJ1-1	TRBV30	.	.	15
CASSLAGGGDTQYF	TGTGCCAGCAGTTTGGCGGGGGGAGGGGATACGCAGTATTTT	TRBJ2-3	TRBV27	.	TRBD2	14
CASSESGVDEQFF	TGCGCCAGCAGTGAGTCGGGGGTGGATGAGCAGTTCTTC	TRBJ2-1	TRBV10-1	.	.	13
CASSRGLAGDTDTQYF	TGTGCCAGCAGCCGCGGACTAGCGGGAGACACAGATACGCAGTATTTT	TRBJ2-3	TRBV5-8	.	TRBD2	16
CASGTRGIPNGYTF	TGTGCCAGCGGGACCAGGGGTATACCGAATGGCTACACCTTC	TRBJ1-2	TRBV9	.	.	14
CASTLRRTDQTWTGELFF	TGTGCCAGCACCCTCCGGAGGACAGACCAGACGTGGACCGGGGAGCTGTTTTTT	TRBJ2-2	TRBV11-2	.	.	18
CASSPGTSGGAGYNEQFF	TGCGCCAGCAGCCCGGGGACTAGCGGGGGGGCCGGATACAATGAGCAGTTCTTC	TRBJ2-1	TRBV5-1	.	TRBD2	18
CASSSPGADTQYF	TGTGCCAGCAGTTCCCCAGGGGCAGATACGCAGTATTTT	TRBJ2-3	TRBV6-6	.	.	13
CASSPGQVYEQYF	TGTGCCAGTAGCCCGGGACAGGTCTACGAGCAGTACTTC	TRBJ2-7	TRBV19	.	TRBD1	13
CASSLGTGTEAFF	TGCGCCAGCAGCTTGGGGACGGGGACTGAAGCTTTCTTT	TRBJ1-1	TRBV5-1	.	.	13
CASGLQGAHEQYF	TGTGCTAGTGGTTTACAGGGGGCCCACGAGCAGTACTTC	TRBJ2-7	TRBV12-5	few	TRBD1	13